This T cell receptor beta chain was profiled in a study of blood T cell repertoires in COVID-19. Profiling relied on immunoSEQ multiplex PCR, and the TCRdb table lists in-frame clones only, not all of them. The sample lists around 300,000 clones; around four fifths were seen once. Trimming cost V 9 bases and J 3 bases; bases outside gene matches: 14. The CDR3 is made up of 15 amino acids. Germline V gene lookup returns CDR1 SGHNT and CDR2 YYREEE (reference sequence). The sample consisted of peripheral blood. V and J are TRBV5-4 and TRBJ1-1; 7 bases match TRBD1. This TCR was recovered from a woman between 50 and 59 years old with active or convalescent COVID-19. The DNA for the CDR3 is TGTGCCACTGTTACAGGGGACGGTGCCGACACTGAAGCTTTCTTT. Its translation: CATVTGDGADTEAFF.